Below are 32 T cell receptor beta chains sequenced from a single sample in a study of blood T cell repertoires in COVID-19. The assay was immunoSEQ multiplex PCR, and TCRdb's table has in-frame clones only and misses some. The table shows some 100,000 clones, with around four fifths occurring only once. The specimen sequenced was peripheral blood. The receptor set was obtained from a man in his 70s with active or convalescent COVID-19.

The V and J genes are TRBV5-4 and TRBJ2-5; weak D call: TRBD1 (6 bases). Deletions cut 0 bases from V and 6 bases from J, with 18 bases between. Germline V gives CDR1 SGHNT, CDR2 YYREEE (reference sequence). The CDR3 extends over 16 amino acids. For the CDR3, the DNA is TGTGCCAGCAGCTTGGGCGGGCGGTTGGGGGCGAAGACCCAGTACTTC. Translated: CASSLGGRLGAKTQYF.

This clone was picked up one time. The V gene is TRBV5-4, the J gene TRBJ2-3, with TRBD2 matching over 12 bases. V lost 3 bases, J lost 4 bases, and 6 bases stayed unmatched. This CDR3 is 16 amino acids long. CDR1 SGHNT and CDR2 YYREEE come from the germline V gene (reference sequence). CDR3 sequence (DNA): TGTGCCAGCAGCTCGTCCGGGACTAGCGGGCCAGATACGCAGTATTTT. This gives the protein CASSSSGTSGPDTQYF.

The genes are TRBV5-1 and TRBJ2-2; 7 positions match TRBD1. The germline V gene has CDR1 SGHRS and CDR2 YFSETQ. The CDR3 is made up of 15 amino acids. The V segment lost 3 bases and the J segment 4 bases; nucleotides outside the gene matches: 6. The CDR3 DNA is TGCGCCAGCAGCTACCGACAGGGCGGCACCGGGGAGCTGTTTTTT. Protein: CASSYRQGGTGELFF. Supplemented by reference TRBV5-1 and TRBJ2-2, the full variable domain reads KAGVTQTPRYLIKTRGQQVTLSCSPISGHRSVSWYQQTPGQGLQFLFEYFSETQRNKGNFPGRFSGRQFSNSRSEMNVSTLELGDSALYLCASSYRQGGTGELFFGEGSRLTVL.

This clone was counted between two and nine times. The chain links TRBV30 to TRBJ1-1; the D gene is possibly TRBD1 (6 bases). This CDR3 spans 14 amino acids. The V end lost 8 bases, the J end lost 1 base, and 17 bases lay between the germline ends. The germline CDR1 and CDR2 sequences are GTSNPN and SVGIG (reference sequence). In DNA form, the CDR3 reads TGTGCCAGTTCGGGACAAAGGAAGAACACTGAAGCTTTCTTT. Its protein product is CASSGQRKNTEAFF.

The chain has TRBV19 and TRBJ2-7; the match to TRBD2 covers 9 bases. Trimming cost V 4 bases and J 1 base; bases outside gene matches: 5. Germline V CDR1 and CDR2: LNHDA, SQIVND (reference sequence). There are 15 residues in the CDR3. CDR3 nucleotides: TGTGCCAGTAGTAAGGCTAGCGGGGCGTCCTACGAGCAGTACTTC. It is translated as CASSKASGASYEQYF.

The chain recombines TRBV4-3 with TRBJ2-1; 8 nucleotides align to TRBD2. CDR3 length: 15 amino acids. Germline CDR1 and CDR2: LGHNA and YSLEER. V dropped 3 bases and J dropped 4; count of bases not matched to a gene: 5. CDR3 DNA sequence: TGCGCCAGCAGCCATACCCGGGGGGGGTACAATGAGCAGTTCTTC. The encoded protein is CASSHTRGGYNEQFF.

This CDR3 is CASRETAANSPLHF. Written as DNA, the CDR3 is TGTGCCAGCAGGGAGACAGCAGCGAATTCACCCCTCCACTTT. The V gene is TRBV6-5, the J gene TRBJ1-6; tentatively, D is TRBD1 (5 bases). Germline values: CDR1 MNHEY, CDR2 SVGAGI. Trimming removed 6 bases from V and 7 bases from J, with 13 bases in between. This CDR3 is 14 amino acids long.

This clone occurred once. The V gene is TRBV12-3 or TRBV12-4, the J gene TRBJ2-3; D ambiguous. This CDR3 region has 11 residues. Trimming left V 5 bases short and J 4 bases short, with 4 bases between. The DNA for the CDR3 is TGTGCCAGCAGTCCTTCAGATACGCAGTATTTT. It yields the protein CASSPSDTQYF.

J is TRBJ1-1 and V is TRBV11-1; no definite D call. CDR3 size: 12 residues. Trimming took off 1 base at V and 6 bases at J, with 6 bases between the two ends. CDR1 is SGHAT, CDR2 FQDESV, per germline (reference sequence). CDR3 nucleotide sequence: TGTGCCAGCAGCTTAGGGAGATCTGAAGCTTTCTTT. It translates to CASSLGRSEAFF.

The rearrangement joins TRBV7-9 to TRBJ1-2, with 9 positions matching TRBD1. Germline V lookup: CDR1 SEHNR, CDR2 FQNEAQ (reference sequence). Losses at the gene ends were 8 bases for V and 13 bases for J; bases not matched to a gene: 14. The CDR3 loop spans 13 amino acids. CDR3 sequence reads: CASGPGDRDPPTF. The CDR3 nucleotides are TGTGCCAGCGGGCCCGGGGACAGGGACCCTCCCACCTTC.

The V call is TRBV7-6, the J call TRBJ2-1; 15 nucleotides align to TRBD2. There are 19 residues in the CDR3. Germline V gene lookup returns CDR1 SGHVS and CDR2 FNYEAQ. V lost 6 bases to trimming and J lost 2 bases; unmatched junction nucleotides: 11. CDR3 amino acids: CASRPGLAGGPDTYNEQFF. For the CDR3, the DNA is TGTGCCAGCAGACCCGGACTAGCGGGAGGGCCAGATACCTACAATGAGCAGTTCTTC. Using reference TRBV7-6 and TRBJ2-1 for the parts outside the CDR3, the full variable domain is GAGVSQSPRYKVTKRGQDVALRCDPISGHVSLYWYRQALGQGPEFLTYFNYEAQQDKSGLPNDRFSAERPEGSISTLTIQRTEQRDSAMYRCASRPGLAGGPDTYNEQFFGPGTRLTVL.

This clone is classed as medium-sized. The V call is TRBV3-1 (or the pseudogene TRBV3-2), the J call TRBJ1-5, with TRBD1 as a possible D gene (5 bases). V shed 0 bases and J shed 11 bases, with 11 bases lying between them. Germline V CDR1 and CDR2: LGHDT, YNNKEL (reference sequence). The CDR3 spans 13 residues. The CDR3 spells CASSQDRQGSQHF. CDR3 nucleotide sequence: TGTGCCAGCAGCCAAGATCGCCAGGGATCCCAGCATTTT.

The rearrangement links TRBV28 to TRBJ2-2, with 8 bases matching TRBD2. In germline, CDR1 is MDHEN, CDR2 SYDVKM. This CDR3 region has 16 residues. V shed 3 bases and J 6 bases; nucleotides not matched to a gene: 9. CDR3 residues: CASSFSAGAPPGELFF. The CDR3 bases are TGTGCCAGCAGTTTCTCAGCGGGGGCCCCTCCCGGGGAGCTGTTTTTT.

The chain recombines TRBV24-1 with TRBJ2-5; TRBD1 might be the D (6 bases). The CDR3 is made up of 17 amino acids. Trimming stripped 2 bases from V and 5 bases from J, with 20 bases between. Germline CDR1 is KGHDR and CDR2 is SFDVKD. The CDR3 DNA sequence: TGTGCCACCAGTGATTGGGGGCAGGGTGGGTTTTCGGAGACCCAGTACTTC. Protein: CATSDWGQGGFSETQYF.

This clone showed up just a few times. The chain has TRBV6-5 and TRBJ1-1; 11 positions match TRBD1. The CDR3 loop spans 13 amino acids. J was trimmed by 7 bases and V by 3 bases; bases with no gene match: 1. Germline values: CDR1 MNHEY, CDR2 SVGAGI. The CDR3 bases are TGTGCCAGCAGTTATGGGACAGGGGGTGAAGCTTTCTTT. Translated, it gives CASSYGTGGEAFF.

This chain links TRBV7-6 with TRBJ1-5; D is possibly TRBD1 (5 bases). From germline, CDR1 is SGHVS and CDR2 FNYEAQ. V was trimmed by 2 bases and J by 2 bases, leaving 16 bases between them. This CDR3 region has 17 residues. This CDR3 is CASSLWLGGDGNQPQHF. In nucleotides, the CDR3 is TGTGCCAGCAGCTTATGGCTCGGAGGGGATGGCAATCAGCCCCAGCATTTT. Based on the CDR3 plus reference TRBV7-6 and TRBJ1-5, the full variable domain is GAGVSQSPRYKVTKRGQDVALRCDPISGHVSLYWYRQALGQGPEFLTYFNYEAQQDKSGLPNDRFSAERPEGSISTLTIQRTEQRDSAMYRCASSLWLGGDGNQPQHFGDGTRLSIL.

The chain combines TRBV30 with TRBJ2-1; D is ambiguous. The V gene's germline CDR1 is GTSNPN and CDR2 SVGIG (reference sequence). V gave up 6 bases and J gave up 4 bases, with 4 bases separating them. There are 10 residues in the CDR3. CDR3 protein: CACQYNEQFF. DNA of the CDR3: TGTGCCTGCCAGTACAATGAGCAGTTCTTC.

Only one count was recorded for this clone. The V call is TRBV4-3, the J call TRBJ2-3; 10 bases map to TRBD2. The germline gives CDR1 LGHNA, CDR2 YSLEER. The V gene end was trimmed by 3 bases and the J gene end by 1 base; junction bases not matched to a gene: 7. This CDR3 has 17 amino acids. CDR3 sequence reads: CASSQSALAGRTDTQYF. As DNA, the CDR3 is TGCGCCAGCAGCCAGTCAGCACTAGCGGGGCGCACAGATACGCAGTATTTT.

The J gene is TRBJ2-3, the V gene TRBV19; D is unclear. V was pared by 3 bases and J by 6 bases, with 10 bases between. CDR1 and CDR2 (germline): LNHDA, SQIVND (reference sequence). This CDR3 region has 13 residues. The CDR3 protein is CASSIYYADTQYF. CDR3 bases: TGTGCCAGTAGTATCTACTATGCGGATACGCAGTATTTT.

The chain recombines TRBV7-9 with TRBJ2-3; 9 nucleotides match TRBD1. After removal of 6 bases from V and 3 bases from J, the junction contained 7 bases not matched to a gene. The CDR3 extends over 15 amino acids. Germline V gives CDR1 SEHNR, CDR2 FQNEAQ (reference sequence). This CDR3 is CASRQMGQGTDTQYF. CDR3 nucleotides: TGTGCCAGCAGGCAGATGGGACAGGGAACAGATACGCAGTATTTT.

V usage is TRBV11-1 and J usage is TRBJ2-3, with 7 bases aligning to TRBD2. Germline loops: CDR1 SGHAT, CDR2 FQDESV (reference sequence). The length of the CDR3 is 16 residues. V lost 1 base, J lost 2 bases, and 6 bases stayed unmatched. The CDR3 DNA is TGTGCCAGCAGCTTAGGGAGCGGGACTATCACAGATACGCAGTATTTT. It yields the protein CASSLGSGTITDTQYF. Full variable domain (missing parts from reference TRBV11-1 and TRBJ2-3): EAEVAQSPRYKITEKSQAVAFWCDPISGHATLYWYRQILGQGPELLVQFQDESVVDDSQLPKDRFSAERLKGVDSTLKIQPAELGDSAMYLCASSLGSGTITDTQYFGPGTRLTVL.

The table lists this clone with many counts. The V call is TRBV27, the J call TRBJ1-5; weak D call: TRBD1 (5 bases). This CDR3 has 14 amino acids. V lost 6 bases, J lost 3 bases, and 12 bases lay in between. In germline, CDR1 is MNHEY, CDR2 SMNVEV (reference sequence). The CDR3 region is CASRGGVYNQPQHF. CDR3 coding DNA: TGTGCCAGCAGGGGAGGGGTCTACAATCAGCCCCAGCATTTT.

This chain connects TRBV27 to TRBJ2-1; TRBD2 matches 12 bases. The germline V gene has CDR1 MNHEY and CDR2 SMNVEV (reference sequence). The CDR3 spans 15 residues. V gave up 6 bases and J gave up 9 bases; unmatched junction bases: 9. The CDR3: CASRPSGRDSGEQFF. In nucleotides, the CDR3 is TGTGCCAGCAGACCTAGCGGGAGGGACTCCGGTGAGCAGTTCTTC.

The chain combines TRBV2 with TRBJ1-3; TRBD1 aligns across 11 bases. This CDR3 contains 17 residues. The junction had 7 bases not matched to a gene; V was cut back by 4 bases and J by 2 bases. Germline V lookup: CDR1 SNHLY, CDR2 FYNNEI. The CDR3 sequence: CASSGTGGFLTGNTIYF. The DNA of the CDR3 is TGTGCCAGCAGTGGGACAGGGGGCTTCCTCACTGGAAACACCATATATTTT.

The rearrangement uses TRBV29-1 and TRBJ1-1; D may be TRBD1 (5 bases). V gave up 2 bases and J gave up 0 bases, with 7 bases separating them. Germline V gene lookup returns CDR1 SQVTM and CDR2 ANQGSEA. The CDR3 consists of 13 residues. The DNA of the CDR3 is TGCAGCGTTGAACAGGGAATGAACACTGAAGCTTTCTTT. Translated, it gives CSVEQGMNTEAFF.

V and J are TRBV9 and TRBJ1-2, with 7 bases fitting TRBD1. V lost 3 bases and J lost 7; bases outside the gene matches: 15. Germline CDR1 and CDR2: SGDLS and YYNGEE. The length of the CDR3 is 16 residues. CDR3 sequence: CASSARGVGTVAGYTF. For the CDR3, the DNA is TGTGCCAGCAGCGCCCGAGGCGTTGGGACAGTGGCTGGCTACACCTTC.

V and J are TRBV7-6 and TRBJ2-1; possibly TRBD2 for D (7 bases). Trimming shortened V by 5 bases and J by 9 bases, and 17 bases separated the two germline ends. The V gene's germline CDR1 is SGHVS and CDR2 FNYEAQ. The CDR3 loop spans 14 amino acids. The CDR3 DNA is TGTGCCAGCAGCACCGGGGGGCCCCAAGGTGAGCAGTTCTTC. Its protein product is CASSTGGPQGEQFF.

The rearrangement links TRBV6-5 to TRBJ1-2; 7 bases fit TRBD1. The CDR3 extends over 13 amino acids. V was clipped by 7 bases and J by 2 bases; unmatched bases: 4. CDR1 and CDR2 (germline): MNHEY, SVGAGI. CDR3 DNA sequence: TGTGCCAGCACAGGGACAGCGAACTATGGCTACACCTTC. Translation: CASTGTANYGYTF.

This chain joins TRBV28 and TRBJ2-7, with a tentative D call TRBD1 (5 bases). This CDR3 region has 15 residues. The V end lost 3 bases, the J end lost 0 bases, and 12 bases lay between the germline ends. Germline loops: CDR1 MDHEN, CDR2 SYDVKM. CDR3 residues: CASSLQQGSSYEQYF. The CDR3 DNA sequence: TGTGCCAGCAGTTTGCAGCAGGGCTCCTCCTACGAGCAGTACTTC. Full variable domain (rest looked up from reference TRBV28 and TRBJ2-7): DVKVTQSSRYLVKRTGEKVFLECVQDMDHENMFWYRQDPGLGLRLIYFSYDVKMKEKGDIPEGYSVSREKKERFSLILESASTNQTSMYLCASSLQQGSSYEQYFGPGTRLTVT.

The sample holds many counts of this clone. The chain joins TRBV7-8 to TRBJ2-7, with 9 bases matching TRBD2. The V gene end was trimmed by 0 bases and the J gene end by 2 bases; junction bases not matched to a gene: 5. Germline-derived CDR1 and CDR2 are SGHVS and FQNEAQ. The length of the CDR3 is 16 residues. The CDR3 bases are TGTGCCAGCAGCTTAGCTTCTGCGGGGGGGCCCTACGAGCAGTACTTC. Translation gives CASSLASAGGPYEQYF. Variable domain in full (rest from reference TRBV7-8 and TRBJ2-7): GAGVSQSPRYKVAKRGQDVALRCDPISGHVSLFWYQQALGQGPEFLTYFQNEAQLDKSGLPSDRFFAERPEGSVSTLKIQRTQQEDSAVYLCASSLASAGGPYEQYFGPGTRLTVT.

The chain combines TRBV7-2 with TRBJ1-2; TRBD1 might be the D (5 bases). The CDR3 covers 12 residues. Trimming stripped 0 bases from V and 8 bases from J, with 7 bases between. Germline CDR1 reads SGHTA; CDR2 reads FQGNSA. Written as DNA, the CDR3 is TGTGCCAGCAGCTTAGCCGGGGGAGGCTACACCTTC. Translating it yields CASSLAGGGYTF.

The chain carries TRBV19 and TRBJ2-2; tentative D call: TRBD1 (6 bases). There are 14 residues in the CDR3. Between the trimmed V and J ends, which lost 3 bases and 7 bases, there was a span of 12 bases. Germline V gene data show CDR1 as LNHDA and CDR2 as SQIVND (reference sequence). The CDR3 DNA follows: TGTGCCAGTAGTATTTCAGGGGTTGGCGGGGAGCTGTTTTTT. Translation gives CASSISGVGGELFF.